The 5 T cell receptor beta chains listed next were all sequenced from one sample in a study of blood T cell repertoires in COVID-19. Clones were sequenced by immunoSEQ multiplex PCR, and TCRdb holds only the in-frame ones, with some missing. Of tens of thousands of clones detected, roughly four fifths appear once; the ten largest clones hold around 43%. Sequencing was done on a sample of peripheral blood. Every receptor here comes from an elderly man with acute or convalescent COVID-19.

In DNA, the CDR3 is TGCGCCAGCAGCCAAGAATTTAACAGGGCTGATCAGCCCCAGCATTTT. Translation gives CASSQEFNRADQPQHF. The chain couples TRBV4-3 to TRBJ1-5, with a tentative D call TRBD1 (6 bases). Germline V CDR1 and CDR2: LGHNA, YSLEER. The CDR3 is 16 residues long. Deletions cut 0 bases from V and 5 bases from J, with 14 bases between.

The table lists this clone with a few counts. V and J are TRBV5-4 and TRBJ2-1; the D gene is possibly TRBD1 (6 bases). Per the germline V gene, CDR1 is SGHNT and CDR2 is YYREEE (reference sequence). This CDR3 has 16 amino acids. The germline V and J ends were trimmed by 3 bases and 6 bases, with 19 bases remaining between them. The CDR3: CASSYLTGGFINEQFF. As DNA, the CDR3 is TGTGCCAGCAGCTATCTGACAGGAGGTTTTATCAATGAGCAGTTCTTC.

CDR3: CASSYSALANTGELFF. CDR3 nucleotide sequence: TGTGCCAGCAGTTACAGCGCCCTCGCGAACACCGGGGAGCTGTTTTTT. The chain uses TRBV6-2 or TRBV6-3 and TRBJ2-2; D unresolved. V gave up 2 bases and J gave up 0 bases, with 10 bases separating them. This CDR3 comprises 16 residues. The germline gives CDR1 MNHEY, CDR2 SVGEGT.

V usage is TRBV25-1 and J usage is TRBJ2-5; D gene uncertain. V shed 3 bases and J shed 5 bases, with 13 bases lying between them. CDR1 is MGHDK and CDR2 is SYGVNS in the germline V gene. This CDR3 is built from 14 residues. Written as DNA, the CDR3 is TGTGCCAGCAGTGATTCCAGTTTATCGGAGACCCAGTACTTC. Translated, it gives CASSDSSLSETQYF.

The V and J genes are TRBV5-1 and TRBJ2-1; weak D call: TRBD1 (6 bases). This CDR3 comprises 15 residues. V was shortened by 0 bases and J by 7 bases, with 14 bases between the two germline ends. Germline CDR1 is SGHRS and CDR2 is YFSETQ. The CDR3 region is CASSLGSGESNEQFF. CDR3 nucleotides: TGCGCCAGCAGCTTGGGGTCAGGGGAAAGTAATGAGCAGTTCTTC.